Sequencing of this T cell receptor beta chain was carried out in a study of cytomegalovirus exposure and HLA in healthy donors. Study results and caveats: The study labeled around 160 TCR beta chains cytomegalovirus-associated.

Comment on this clone: Its specificity is not known.

This CDR3 is built from 14 residues. Looked up from germline, CDR1 is MNHEY and CDR2 is SMNVEV (reference sequence). Between the trimmed V and J ends, which lost 2 bases and 0 bases, there was a span of 7 bases. 13 Jbeta primers and 60 Vbeta primers were used for the PCR. TCRdb keeps only in-frame clones here, not all; method: immunoSEQ multiplex PCR. The sample lists 200,000 or so clones, almost 85% occurring once. The chain carries TRBV27 and TRBJ1-1; D is uncertain. The TCR sequence derives from a boy between 10 and 17 years old in good health and CMV-seronegative. The specimen was PBMCs. The CDR3 loop reads CASSLARLNTEAFF. In DNA, the CDR3 is TGTGCCAGCAGTTTAGCACGGTTGAACACTGAAGCTTTCTTT.